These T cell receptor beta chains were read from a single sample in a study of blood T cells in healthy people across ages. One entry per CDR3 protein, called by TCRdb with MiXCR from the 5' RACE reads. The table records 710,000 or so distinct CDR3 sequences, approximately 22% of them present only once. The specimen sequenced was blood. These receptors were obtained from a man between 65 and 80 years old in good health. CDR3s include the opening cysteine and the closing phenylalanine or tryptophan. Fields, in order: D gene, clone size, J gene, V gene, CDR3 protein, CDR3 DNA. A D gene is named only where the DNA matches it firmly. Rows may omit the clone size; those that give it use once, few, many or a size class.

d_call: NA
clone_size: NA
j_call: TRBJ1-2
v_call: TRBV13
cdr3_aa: CASSPFEAASYGYTF
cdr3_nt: TGTGCCAGCAGCCCCTTTGAGGCAGCATCCTATGGCTACACCTTC

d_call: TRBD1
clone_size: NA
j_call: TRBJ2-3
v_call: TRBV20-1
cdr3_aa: CSATIGRQGADTQYF
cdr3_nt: TGCAGTGCTACCATAGGGCGCCAGGGGGCAGATACGCAGTATTTT

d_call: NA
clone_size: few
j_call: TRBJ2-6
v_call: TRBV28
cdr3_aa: CASSLSWGGANVLTF
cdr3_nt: TGTGCCAGCAGTTTATCTTGGGGGGGGGCCAACGTCCTGACTTTC

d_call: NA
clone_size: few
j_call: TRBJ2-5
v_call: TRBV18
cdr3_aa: CASSTKAYGGTQYF
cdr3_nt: TGTGCCAGCTCAACAAAGGCGTATGGAGGGACCCAGTACTTC

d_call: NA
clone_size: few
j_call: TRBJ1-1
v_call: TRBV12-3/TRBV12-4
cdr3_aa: CASRFPRDDTEAFF
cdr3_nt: TGTGCCAGCAGATTCCCCCGGGACGACACTGAAGCTTTCTTT

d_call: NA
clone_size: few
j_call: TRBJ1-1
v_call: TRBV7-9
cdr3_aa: CASTLGGVDTEAFF
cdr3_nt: TGTGCCAGCACCCTTGGGGGGGTAGACACTGAAGCTTTCTTT

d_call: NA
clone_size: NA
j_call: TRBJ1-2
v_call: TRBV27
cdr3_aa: CASRDTSNYGYTF
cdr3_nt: TGTGCCAGTAGGGACACCTCTAACTATGGCTACACCTTC

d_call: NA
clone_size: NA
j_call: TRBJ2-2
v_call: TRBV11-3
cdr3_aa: CASSSKRGELFF
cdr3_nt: TGTGCCAGCAGCTCAAAAAGGGGGGAGCTGTTTTTT

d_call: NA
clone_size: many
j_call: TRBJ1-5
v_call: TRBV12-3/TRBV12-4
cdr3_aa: CASSPRGRVGQPQHF
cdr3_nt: TGTGCCAGCAGTCCCCGTGGGAGGGTCGGGCAGCCCCAGCATTTT

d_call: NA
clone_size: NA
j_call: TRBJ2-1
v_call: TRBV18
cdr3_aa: CASSPTTSSYNEQFF
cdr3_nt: TGTGCCAGCTCACCTACTACGAGCTCCTACAATGAGCAGTTCTTC

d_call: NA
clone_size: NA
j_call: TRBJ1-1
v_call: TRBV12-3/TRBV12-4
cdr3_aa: CASSPILGSMNTEAFF
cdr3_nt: TGTGCCAGCAGTCCCATCCTCGGTAGTATGAACACTGAAGCTTTCTTT

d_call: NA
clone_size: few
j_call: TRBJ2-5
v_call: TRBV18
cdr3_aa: CASSPGIETQYF
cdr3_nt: TGTGCCAGCTCACCGGGAATTGAGACCCAGTACTTC

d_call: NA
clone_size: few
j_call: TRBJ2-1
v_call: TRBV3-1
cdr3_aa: CASSQALTEQFF
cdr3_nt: TGTGCCAGCAGCCAGGCCCTTACTGAGCAGTTCTTC

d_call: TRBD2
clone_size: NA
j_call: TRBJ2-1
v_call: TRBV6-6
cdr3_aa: CASSLGTSGSVYNEQFF
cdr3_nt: TGTGCCAGCAGTCTCGGGACTAGCGGGAGCGTATACAATGAGCAGTTCTTC

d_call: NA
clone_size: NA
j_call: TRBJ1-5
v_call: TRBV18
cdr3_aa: CASSFAEAGNQPQHF
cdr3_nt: TGTGCCAGCTCCTTCGCGGAGGCTGGCAATCAGCCCCAGCATTTT

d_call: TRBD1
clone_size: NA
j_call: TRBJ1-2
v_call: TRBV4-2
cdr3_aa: CASSRTGTEANYGYTF
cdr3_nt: TGTGCCAGCAGCCGGACCGGGACAGAAGCTAACTATGGCTACACCTTC

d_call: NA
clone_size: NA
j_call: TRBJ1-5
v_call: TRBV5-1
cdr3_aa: CASSPGDYSNQPQHF
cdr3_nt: TGTGCCAGCAGTCCAGGGGATTATAGCAATCAGCCCCAGCATTTT

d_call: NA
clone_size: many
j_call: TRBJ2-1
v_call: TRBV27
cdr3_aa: CASSLRLANEQFF
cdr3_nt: TGTGCCAGCAGTTTAAGGCTAGCGAATGAGCAGTTCTTC

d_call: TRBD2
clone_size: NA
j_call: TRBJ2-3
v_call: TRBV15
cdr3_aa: CATSRVGTSRNTQYF
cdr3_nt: TGTGCCACCAGCAGAGTGGGGACTAGCAGAAATACGCAGTATTTT

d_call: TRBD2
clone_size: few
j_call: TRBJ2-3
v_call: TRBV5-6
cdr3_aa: CASSLPGERGPVDTQYF
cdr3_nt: TGTGCCAGCAGCCTCCCGGGGGAGCGGGGCCCCGTCGATACGCAGTATTTT

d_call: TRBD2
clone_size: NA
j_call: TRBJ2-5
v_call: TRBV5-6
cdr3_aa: CASSTLAGDAETQYF
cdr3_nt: TGTGCCAGCAGCACCCTAGCGGGGGATGCAGAGACCCAGTACTTC

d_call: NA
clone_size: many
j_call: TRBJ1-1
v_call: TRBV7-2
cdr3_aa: CASSLALGANTEAFF
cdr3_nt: TGTGCCAGCAGCTTAGCCTTGGGGGCGAACACTGAAGCTTTCTTT

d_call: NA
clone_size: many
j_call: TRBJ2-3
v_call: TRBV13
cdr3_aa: CASSKQKLAVPVTDTQYF
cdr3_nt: TGTGCCAGCAGCAAACAAAAGCTTGCGGTCCCAGTCACAGATACGCAGTATTTT

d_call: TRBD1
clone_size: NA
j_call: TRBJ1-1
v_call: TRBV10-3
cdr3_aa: CAISGDRGINEAFF
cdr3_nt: TGTGCCATCAGTGGCGACAGGGGGATAAATGAAGCTTTCTTT

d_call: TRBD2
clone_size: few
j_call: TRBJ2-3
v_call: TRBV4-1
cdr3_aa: CASSQPGLAADTQYF
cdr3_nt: TGCGCCAGCAGCCAACCGGGACTAGCGGCGGATACGCAGTATTTT

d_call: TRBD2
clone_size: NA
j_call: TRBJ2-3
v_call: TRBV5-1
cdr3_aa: CASSSGLANTDTQYF
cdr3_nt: TGCGCCAGCAGCTCCGGACTAGCGAACACAGATACGCAGTATTTT

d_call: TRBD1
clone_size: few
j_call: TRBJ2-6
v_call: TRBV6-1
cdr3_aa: CASSLTGTGFSGANVLTF
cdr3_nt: TGTGCCAGCAGTCTCACCGGGACAGGATTTTCTGGGGCCAACGTCCTGACTTTC

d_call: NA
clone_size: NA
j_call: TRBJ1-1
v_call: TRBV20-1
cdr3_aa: CSAIVRHIYAAFF
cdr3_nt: TGCAGTGCTATCGTGAGACACATATACGCGGCTTTCTTT

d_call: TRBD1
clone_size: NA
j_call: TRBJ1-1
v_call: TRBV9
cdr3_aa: CASSKMTGVVEAFF
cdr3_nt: TGTGCCAGCAGCAAGATGACAGGGGTAGTTGAAGCTTTCTTT

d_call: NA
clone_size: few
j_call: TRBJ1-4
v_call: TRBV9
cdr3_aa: CASSVAPAEKLFF
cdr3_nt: TGTGCCAGCAGCGTAGCTCCGGCCGAAAAACTGTTTTTT

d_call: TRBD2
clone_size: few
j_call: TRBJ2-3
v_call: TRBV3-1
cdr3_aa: CASSQRLAGGLYDTQYF
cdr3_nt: TGTGCCAGCAGCCAACGACTAGCGGGGGGGCTTTATGATACGCAGTATTTT

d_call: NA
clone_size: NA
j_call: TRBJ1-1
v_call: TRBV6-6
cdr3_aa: CASTRGQPNTEAFF
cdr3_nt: TGTGCCAGCACCCGAGGCCAGCCTAACACTGAAGCTTTCTTT

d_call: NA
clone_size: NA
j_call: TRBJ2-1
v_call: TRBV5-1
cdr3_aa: CASSLGAENEQFF
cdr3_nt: TGCGCCAGCAGCTTGGGGGCTGAGAATGAGCAGTTCTTC

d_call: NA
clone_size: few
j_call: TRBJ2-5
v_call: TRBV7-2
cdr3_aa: CASSLWGAEGETQYF
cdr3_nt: TGTGCCAGCAGCTTATGGGGGGCCGAGGGAGAGACCCAGTACTTC

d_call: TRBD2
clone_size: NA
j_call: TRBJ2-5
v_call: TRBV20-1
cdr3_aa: CSAASGGFQETQYF
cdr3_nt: TGCAGTGCTGCTAGCGGGGGCTTTCAAGAGACCCAGTACTTC

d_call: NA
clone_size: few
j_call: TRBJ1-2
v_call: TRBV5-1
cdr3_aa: CASKLQQDFYGYTF
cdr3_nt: TGCGCCAGTAAACTCCAACAAGACTTCTATGGCTACACCTTC

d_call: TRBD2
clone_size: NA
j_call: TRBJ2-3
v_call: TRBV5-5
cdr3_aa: CASSSSGASRNTQYF
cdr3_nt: TGTGCCAGCAGCAGTAGCGGGGCTAGTCGAAATACGCAGTATTTT

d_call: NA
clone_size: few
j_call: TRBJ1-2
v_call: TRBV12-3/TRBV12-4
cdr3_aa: CASSLSWNYGYTF
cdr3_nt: TGTGCCAGCAGTTTGTCCTGGAACTATGGCTACACCTTC

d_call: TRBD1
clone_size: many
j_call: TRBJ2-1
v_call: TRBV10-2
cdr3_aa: CASRVTGLGDEQFF
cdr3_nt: TGCGCCAGCAGGGTGACAGGGTTGGGGGATGAGCAGTTCTTC

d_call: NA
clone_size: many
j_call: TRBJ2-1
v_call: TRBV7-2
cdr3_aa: CASSLDWGSYNEQFF
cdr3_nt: TGTGCCAGCAGCTTAGATTGGGGGTCCTACAATGAGCAGTTCTTC

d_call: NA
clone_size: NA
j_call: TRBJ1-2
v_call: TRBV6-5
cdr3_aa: CASSYSRVSGYTF
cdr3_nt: TGTGCCAGCAGTTACTCTCGGGTATCGGGCTACACCTTC

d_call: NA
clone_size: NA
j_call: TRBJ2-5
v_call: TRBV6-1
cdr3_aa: CASSEGGVLYQETQYF
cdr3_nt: TGTGCCAGCAGTGAAGGAGGGGTCTTGTACCAAGAGACCCAGTACTTC

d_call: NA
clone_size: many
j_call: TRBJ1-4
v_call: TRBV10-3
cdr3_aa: CAIRAGTEKLFF
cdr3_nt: TGTGCCATCAGGGCCGGGACTGAAAAACTGTTTTTT

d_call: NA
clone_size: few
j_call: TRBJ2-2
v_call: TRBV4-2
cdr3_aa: CASSQGATGELFF
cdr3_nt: TGTGCCAGCAGCCAAGGGGCTACCGGGGAGCTGTTTTTT

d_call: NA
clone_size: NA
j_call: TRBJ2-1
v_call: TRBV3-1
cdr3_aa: CASSQGGQTYNEQFF
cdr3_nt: TGTGCCAGCAGCCAAGGCGGACAAACCTACAATGAGCAGTTCTTC

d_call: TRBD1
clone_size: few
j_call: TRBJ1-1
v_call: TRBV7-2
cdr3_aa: CASTFRGQMNTEAFF
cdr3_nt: TGTGCCAGCACCTTTAGGGGACAGATGAACACTGAAGCTTTCTTT

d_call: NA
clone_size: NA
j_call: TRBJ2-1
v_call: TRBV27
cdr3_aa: CASSLFWGMQSEQFF
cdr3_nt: TGTGCCAGCAGTTTATTTTGGGGGATGCAATCTGAGCAGTTCTTC

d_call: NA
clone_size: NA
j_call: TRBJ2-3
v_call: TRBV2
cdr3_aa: CASSAVRDAQYF
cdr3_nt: TGTGCCAGCAGTGCGGTCCGAGATGCGCAGTATTTT

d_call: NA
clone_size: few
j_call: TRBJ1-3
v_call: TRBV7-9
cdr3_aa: CASSLGGSTIYF
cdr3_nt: TGTGCCAGCAGCTTGGGGGGCTCTACCATATATTTT

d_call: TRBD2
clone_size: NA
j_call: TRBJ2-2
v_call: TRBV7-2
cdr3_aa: CASSPQLASGSTGELFF
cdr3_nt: TGTGCCAGCAGCCCCCAGTTGGCTAGCGGGAGCACAGGGGAGCTGTTTTTT

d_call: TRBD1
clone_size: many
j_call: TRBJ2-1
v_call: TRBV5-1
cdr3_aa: CASSLSGRGYNEQFF
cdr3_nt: TGCGCCAGCAGCTTGTCTGGCAGGGGGTACAATGAGCAGTTCTTC

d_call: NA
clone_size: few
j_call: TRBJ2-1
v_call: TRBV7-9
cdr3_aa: CASSARQGVSEQFF
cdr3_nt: TGTGCCAGCAGCGCCCGTCAAGGGGTGAGTGAGCAGTTCTTC

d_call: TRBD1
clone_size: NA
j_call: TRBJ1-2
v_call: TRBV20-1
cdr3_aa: CSARDLRQGIANYGYTF
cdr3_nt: TGCAGTGCTAGAGATCTGAGACAGGGGATTGCTAACTATGGCTACACCTTC

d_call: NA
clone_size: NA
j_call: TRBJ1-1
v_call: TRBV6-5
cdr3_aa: CASTTDGGDTEAFF
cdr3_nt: TGTGCCAGCACCACCGACGGGGGGGATACTGAAGCTTTCTTT

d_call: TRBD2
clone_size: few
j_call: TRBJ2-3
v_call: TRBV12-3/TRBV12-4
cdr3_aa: CASTTRGGPTDTQYF
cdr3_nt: TGTGCCAGCACAACCCGGGGGGGGCCCACAGATACGCAGTATTTT

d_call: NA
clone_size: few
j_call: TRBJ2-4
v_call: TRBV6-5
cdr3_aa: CASSKNRNIQYF
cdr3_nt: TGTGCCAGCAGTAAGAACAGAAACATTCAGTACTTC

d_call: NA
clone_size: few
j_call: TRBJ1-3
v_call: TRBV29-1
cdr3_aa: CSVDRHFLLNTIYF
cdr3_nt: TGCAGCGTTGACCGACATTTCTTGTTAAACACCATATATTTT

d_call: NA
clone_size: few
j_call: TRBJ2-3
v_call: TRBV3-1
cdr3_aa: CASSQQGSSSTDTQYF
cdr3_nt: TGTGCCAGCAGCCAACAGGGGTCCTCTAGCACAGATACGCAGTATTTT

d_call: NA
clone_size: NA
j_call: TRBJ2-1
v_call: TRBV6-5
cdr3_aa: CAIRRGNEQFF
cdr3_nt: TGTGCCATCAGAAGGGGGAATGAGCAGTTCTTC